The present T cell receptor beta chain was sequenced within a study of vaccination and CD4 T cells after COVID-19. Study results and caveats: In convalescent patients, a median roughly 88% of reactive clones appeared only post-vaccination. Convalescent patients had 304 of 307 vaccine-specific clones showing spike mono-reactivity.

V lost 1 base to trimming and J lost 6 bases, with 13 bases between them. Germline CDR1 is SGHRS and CDR2 is YFSETQ. This CDR3 comprises 15 residues. One entry per CDR3 protein results from TCRdb running MiXCR on the PCR reads. The sample carries some 18,000 distinct CDR3 sequences, less than 65% recorded once. On this clonotype itself: The antigen is unknown.

Patients returned positive PCR results between March and December 2020, earlier than US Alpha, Beta and Delta variants. This chain uses TRBV5-1 with TRBJ2-2; no firm D call. This TCR came from a human donor who had recovered from COVID-19. Sequencing was performed on CD4+ T cells from blood, taken after SARS-CoV-2 vaccination. CDR3 nucleotide sequence: TGCGCCAGCAGCTTGACCTGGGCCACGGCCGGGGAGCTGTTTTTT. Translated, it gives CASSLTWATAGELFF.